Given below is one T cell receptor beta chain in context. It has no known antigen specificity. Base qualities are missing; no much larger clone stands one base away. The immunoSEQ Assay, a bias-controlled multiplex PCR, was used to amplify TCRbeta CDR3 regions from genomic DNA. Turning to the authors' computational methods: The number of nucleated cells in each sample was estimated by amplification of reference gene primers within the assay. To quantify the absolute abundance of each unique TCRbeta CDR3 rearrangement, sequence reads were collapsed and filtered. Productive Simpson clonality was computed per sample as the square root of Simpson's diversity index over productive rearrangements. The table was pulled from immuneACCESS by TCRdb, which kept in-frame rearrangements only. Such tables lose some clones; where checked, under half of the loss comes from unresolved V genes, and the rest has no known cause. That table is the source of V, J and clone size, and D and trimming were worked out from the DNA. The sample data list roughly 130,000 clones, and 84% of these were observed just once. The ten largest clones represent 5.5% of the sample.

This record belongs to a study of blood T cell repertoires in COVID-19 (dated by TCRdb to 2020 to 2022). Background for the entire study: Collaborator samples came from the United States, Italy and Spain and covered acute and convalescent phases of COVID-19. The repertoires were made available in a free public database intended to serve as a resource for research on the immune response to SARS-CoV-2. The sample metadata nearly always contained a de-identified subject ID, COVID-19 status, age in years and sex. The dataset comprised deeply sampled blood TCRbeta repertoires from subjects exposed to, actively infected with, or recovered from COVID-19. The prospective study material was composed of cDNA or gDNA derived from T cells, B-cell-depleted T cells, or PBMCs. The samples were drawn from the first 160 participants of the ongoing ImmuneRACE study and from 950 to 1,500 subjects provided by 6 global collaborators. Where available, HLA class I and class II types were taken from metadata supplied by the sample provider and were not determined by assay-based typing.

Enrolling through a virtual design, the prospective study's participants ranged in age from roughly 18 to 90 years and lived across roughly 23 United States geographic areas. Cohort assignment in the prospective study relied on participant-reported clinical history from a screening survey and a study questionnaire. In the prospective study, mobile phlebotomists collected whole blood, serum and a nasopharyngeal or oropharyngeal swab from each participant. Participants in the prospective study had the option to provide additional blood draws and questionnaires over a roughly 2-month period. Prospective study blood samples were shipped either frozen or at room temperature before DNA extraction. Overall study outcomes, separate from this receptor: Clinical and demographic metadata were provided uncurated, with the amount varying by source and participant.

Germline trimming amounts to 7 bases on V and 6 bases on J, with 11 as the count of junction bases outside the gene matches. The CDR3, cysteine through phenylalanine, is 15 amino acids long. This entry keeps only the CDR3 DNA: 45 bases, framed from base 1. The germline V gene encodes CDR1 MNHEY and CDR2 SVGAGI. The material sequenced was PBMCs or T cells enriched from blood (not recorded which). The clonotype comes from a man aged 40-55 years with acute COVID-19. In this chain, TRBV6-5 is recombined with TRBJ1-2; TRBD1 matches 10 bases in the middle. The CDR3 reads CASIVRTGGLDGYTF. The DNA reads TGTGCCAGCATAGTTCGGACAGGGGGTCTCGATGGCTACACCTTC.